This T cell receptor (beta chain) is from a study of cytomegalovirus exposure and HLA in healthy donors. General study findings and limits: Among TCR beta chains, those listed as cytomegalovirus-associated numbered approximately 150.

PCR used 60 Vbeta primers and 13 Jbeta primers. TCRdb's copy holds only in-frame clones and misses some; the assay was immunoSEQ multiplex PCR. The sample carries approximately 170,000 clones, about four fifths recorded once. About this clone: What it binds is unknown.

V lost 4 bases to trimming and J lost 3 bases; unmatched junction nucleotides: 6. The CDR3 is made up of 14 amino acids. CDR1 is SGDLS and CDR2 is YYNGEE in the germline V gene. V is TRBV9 and J is TRBJ1-2; 7 bases fit TRBD1. Sample: PBMCs. The TCR was taken from a man between 50 and 59 years old in good health and CMV-seropositive. The CDR3 bases are TGTGCCAGCAGCCCCCAAACAGGGGACTATGGCTACACCTTC. Protein: CASSPQTGDYGYTF.